The clone carrying this T cell receptor beta chain was recorded a few times. The data originate from a study of blood T cell repertoires in COVID-19. Study as a whole: COVID-19 samples from acute and convalescent phases originated in the United States, Italy and Spain. Sources were T cells, B-cell-depleted T cells, or PBMCs; the material itself was cDNA or gDNA.

The ends were cut back, 2 bases at V and 0 bases at J, with 7 bases in the middle. The CDR3 runs 14 residues. CDR1 is MNHNS, CDR2 SASEGT, per germline. As handled by the study authors: Quantification of nucleated cells was approximated via reference gene primer amplification. Profiled with immunoSEQ multiplex PCR; TCRdb holds only in-frame clones, not every one. The DNA was the basis for D and trimming; V, J and clone size are from that table. The data show a few hundred thousand clones, more than 65% seen once. The receptor was isolated from an elderly woman with acute or convalescent COVID-19. The chain has TRBV6-1 and TRBJ1-1, with D hard to call. The sample was peripheral blood. CDR3 nucleotides: TGTGCCAGCAGTGAAACGGGGTTGAACACTGAAGCTTTCTTT. It yields the protein CASSETGLNTEAFF.